This paragraph reports one TCR beta chain. Per the original data handling: Counts of nucleated cells, estimated from reference gene primer amplification, were obtained. TCRdb keeps only in-frame clones here, not all; method: immunoSEQ multiplex PCR. That table gives V, J and clone size, and the DNA gave D and trimming. Altogether roughly 410,000 clones are present, more than 75% being singletons, with the ten largest covering approximately 2.5%. The data originate from a study of blood T cell repertoires in COVID-19. Background on the study: Acute-phase and convalescent COVID-19 samples originated in the United States, Italy and Spain. Sources were T cells, B-cell-depleted T cells, or PBMCs; the material itself was cDNA or gDNA.

Seattle enrolled patients during active infection and tracked them longitudinally. The CDR3 loop spans 15 amino acids. Trimming took off 0 bases at V and 6 bases at J, with 15 bases between the two ends. The V gene's germline CDR1 is MNHNS and CDR2 SASEGT. This chain connects TRBV6-1 to TRBJ2-7; possibly TRBD1 for D (6 bases). What was sequenced was peripheral blood. The sequence derives from a woman aged 60 to 75 with COVID-19, enrolled during active disease. This CDR3 reads CASSEANRVTREQYF. The CDR3 DNA follows: TGTGCCAGCAGTGAAGCTAACAGGGTAACACGCGAGCAGTACTTC.